The 20 T cell receptor beta chains given below trace back to one sample, sequenced in a study of CD8 T cells in ankylosing spondylitis. Whole-study findings and limits: Made up of about eight highly homologous variants, a TCR beta motif appeared characteristic of ankylosing spondylitis blood.

TCRdb itself ran the 5' RACE reads through MiXCR, one entry per CDR3 protein. The table records more than 600,000 distinct CDR3 sequences, around 17% of them present only once. No cognate antigen is known for these TCRs. Sequencing used blood, either unsorted or a sorted T cell fraction (not recorded which). All receptors derive from a male donor with ankylosing spondylitis.

The chain is built from TRBV25-1 and TRBJ2-5; unclear D gene. The CDR3 consists of 13 residues. Germline V gives CDR1 MGHDK, CDR2 SYGVNS. V dropped 3 bases and J dropped 6 bases, with 11 bases sitting between them. The CDR3: CASSDVQFKTQYF. The CDR3 DNA reads TGTGCCAGCAGTGATGTACAGTTCAAGACCCAGTACTTC.

This clonotype was seen more than once but under ten times. The chain combines TRBV7-9 with TRBJ1-1, with TRBD1 matching 8 bases. With 4 bases clipped from V and 8 bases from J, the junction kept 6 bases outside the gene matches. CDR1 is SEHNR and CDR2 is FQNEAQ in the germline V gene (reference sequence). There are 13 residues in the CDR3. CDR3 sequence: CASSSGQGLEAFF. The CDR3 bases are TGTGCCAGCAGCTCCGGACAGGGACTCGAAGCTTTCTTT.

This clonotype was counted at least ten times. The chain employs TRBV12-3 or TRBV12-4 and TRBJ1-1; D ambiguous. The CDR3 is made up of 13 amino acids. Trimming removed 3 bases from V and 3 bases from J, with 8 bases in between. The CDR3 sequence: CASSFREDTEAFF. The CDR3 coding sequence is TGTGCCAGCAGTTTTAGGGAAGACACTGAAGCTTTCTTT.

The table lists this clonotype with a few counts. The chain links TRBV20-1 to TRBJ2-1; 9 bases match TRBD2. CDR3 length: 15 residues. The V gene's germline CDR1 is DFQATT and CDR2 SNEGSKA (reference sequence). With V trimmed by 6 bases and J by 5 bases, 11 bases remained unmatched. This CDR3 is CSARKLAGRNNEQFF. In nucleotides, the CDR3 is TGCAGTGCGCGTAAACTAGCGGGCAGGAACAATGAGCAGTTCTTC.

The J gene is TRBJ1-4, the V gene TRBV27, with 7 bases lining up with TRBD1. J was trimmed by 3 bases and V by 4 bases; bases with no gene match: 8. The CDR3 consists of 16 residues. Germline CDR1 reads MNHEY; CDR2 reads SMNVEV (reference sequence). The CDR3 region has the DNA TGTGCCAGCAGTTACGGCAGGGGGTTGGCTAATGAAAAACTGTTTTTT. It translates to CASSYGRGLANEKLFF.

The V call is TRBV11-2, the J call TRBJ1-4; unclear D gene. This CDR3 comprises 18 residues. CDR1 SGHAT and CDR2 FQNNGV come from the germline V gene. V lost 5 bases and J 8 bases, leaving 27 bases between the germline ends. CDR3 region: CASSPGFYRTPEGEKLFF. DNA of the CDR3: TGTGCCAGCAGCCCCGGGTTCTATAGGACTCCTGAGGGCGAAAAACTGTTTTTT.

The rearrangement uses TRBV4-3 and TRBJ2-1, with no clear D. Germline CDR1 is LGHNA and CDR2 is YSLEER. Trimming removed 0 bases from V and 9 bases from J, with 18 bases in between. The CDR3 is made up of 16 amino acids. The CDR3 sequence is CASSQELGTPQGEQFF. The CDR3 DNA reads TGCGCCAGCAGCCAAGAACTGGGTACTCCCCAAGGTGAGCAGTTCTTC.

The chain links TRBV2 to TRBJ2-1; D remains unclear. CDR3 length equals 15 residues. The germline CDR1 and CDR2 sequences are SNHLY and FYNNEI. V dropped 2 bases and J dropped 3 bases, with 11 bases sitting between them. The CDR3 nucleotides are TGTGCCAGCAGTGAAACCAGGTTAGGCTACAATGAGCAGTTCTTC. It specifies CASSETRLGYNEQFF.

This clonotype turned up a few times. The chain couples TRBV30 to TRBJ1-1; D perhaps matches TRBD1 (5 bases). Germline CDR1 GTSNPN, CDR2 SVGIG (reference sequence). Trimming took 2 bases from V and 6 from J, leaving 22 bases between them. This CDR3 spans 16 amino acids. CDR3 DNA: TGTGCCTGGAGTTACATCATTATAGGGGAAGGCTCTGAAGCTTTCTTT. Protein product: CAWSYIIIGEGSEAFF. Looking up the rest from reference TRBV30 and TRBJ1-1 gives the full variable domain: SQTIHQWPATLVQPVGSPLSLECTVEGTSNPNLYWYRQAAGRGLQLLFYSVGIGQISSEVPQNLSASRPQDRQFILSSKKLLLSDSGFYLCAWSYIIIGEGSEAFFGQGTRLTVV.

There are a few counts of this clonotype. The rearrangement links TRBV29-1 to TRBJ1-5; a weak D match, TRBD1 (5 bases). V lost 4 bases and J lost 6, with 16 bases in between. The CDR3 runs to 14 residues. The germline gives CDR1 SQVTM, CDR2 ANQGSEA. CDR3 bases: TGCAGCGTTGGGGAGGGGAGGGCTGGTCAGCCCCAGCATTTT. As protein: CSVGEGRAGQPQHF.

The chain joins TRBV18 to TRBJ2-1; 7 nucleotides align to TRBD1. Germline CDR1 KGHSH, CDR2 LQKENI. Germline trimming cut 4 bases from V and 3 bases from J; bases unmatched to any gene: 6. The CDR3 totals 15 residues. The chain's CDR3 is CASSLRQGHYNEQFF. CDR3 nucleotides: TGTGCCAGCTCACTTAGACAGGGTCACTACAATGAGCAGTTCTTC.

The rearrangement uses TRBV6-2 or TRBV6-3 and TRBJ2-7; D is possibly TRBD1 or TRBD2 (5 bases each). The V gene's germline CDR1 is MNHEY and CDR2 SVGEGT. This CDR3 is 15 amino acids long. V was cut by 4 bases and J by 2 bases, with 15 bases left in between. CDR3: CASSSAWDGTYEQYF. The DNA for the CDR3 is TGTGCCAGCAGTTCTGCATGGGACGGAACCTACGAGCAGTACTTC.

The genes are TRBV20-1 and TRBJ1-6; D might be TRBD1 (5 bases). The germline gives CDR1 DFQATT, CDR2 SNEGSKA (reference sequence). The CDR3 covers 14 residues. V was cut by 5 bases and J by 3 bases, with 11 bases left in between. The CDR3, as DNA: TGCAGTGCTGGGACCGGGAACTATAATTCACCCCTCCACTTT. Protein sequence: CSAGTGNYNSPLHF.

This sequence joins TRBV21-1 and TRBJ1-2; TRBD1 is the table's D call and was not checked against the DNA. TRBV21-1 is a listed pseudogene. The CDR3 covers 14 residues. The CDR3 protein is CASRQKEGSYGYSF. The CDR3 DNA reads TGTGCCAGCAGGCAAAAAGAGGGGTCATATGGCTACTCCTTC.

In this sample, this clonotype turned up many times. The chain links TRBV12-3 or TRBV12-4 to TRBJ1-2, with TRBD1 identical over 8 bases. CDR3 length: 15 amino acids. V lost 8 bases and J lost 0; bases outside the gene matches: 8. The CDR3 loop is CASSPGQGANYGYTF. In DNA, the CDR3 is TGTGCCAGCTCACCTGGACAGGGCGCTAACTATGGCTACACCTTC.

The genes are TRBV6-5 and TRBJ2-7; 9 bases fit TRBD2. This CDR3 contains 18 residues. CDR1 and CDR2 from the germline V gene are MNHEY and SVGAGI. V shed 4 bases, J shed 4 bases, and the junction held 17 bases outside the gene matches. The DNA of the CDR3 is TGTGCCAGCAGTTCTGCCCTCACTACGGCGGGAGGGTTATACGAGCAGTACTTC. Protein sequence: CASSSALTTAGGLYEQYF.

The CDR3 protein is CASSFLQANTEAFF. DNA for the CDR3: TGCGCCAGCAGCTTCCTCCAGGCCAACACTGAAGCTTTCTTT. J is TRBJ1-1 and V is TRBV5-1; unclear D gene. In germline, CDR1 is SGHRS, CDR2 YFSETQ. The CDR3 is made up of 14 amino acids. Trimming took off 2 bases at V and 2 bases at J, with 10 bases between the two ends.

This clonotype was counted only a few times. This rearrangement joins TRBV27 to TRBJ2-3, with D tentatively TRBD1 (5 bases). This CDR3 spans 14 amino acids. Per the germline V gene, CDR1 is MNHEY and CDR2 is SMNVEV (reference sequence). Between the trimmed V and J ends, which lost 4 bases and 3 bases, there was a span of 11 bases. In nucleotides, the CDR3 is TGTGCCAGCAGTTCCTCAGGGATAACAGATACGCAGTATTTT. Its translation: CASSSSGITDTQYF.

The chain combines TRBV4-3 with TRBJ1-2; D is possibly TRBD1 (5 bases). Between the trimmed V and J ends, which lost 1 base and 4 bases, there was a span of 13 bases. Germline loops: CDR1 LGHNA, CDR2 YSLEER. CDR3 length: 15 residues. The CDR3 coding sequence is TGCGCCAGCAGCCAAGCCGCTTCGGGGGGCTATGGCTACACCTTC. Translating it yields CASSQAASGGYGYTF.

The V call is TRBV12-3 or TRBV12-4, the J call TRBJ2-5; D may be TRBD2 (5 bases). Trimming pared 5 bases from V and 3 bases from J, leaving 16 bases between. This CDR3 region has 15 residues. The CDR3 DNA sequence: TGTGCCAGCAGTCCCTACAGACTAAAAGAAGAGACCCAGTACTTC. Its protein product is CASSPYRLKEETQYF.